Listed below are T cell receptor beta chains from one sample, sequenced in a study of Graves' ophthalmopathy and Graves' hyperthyroidism. TCRdb reprocessed the multiplex PCR reads with MiXCR, giving one entry per CDR3 protein. Among about 500,000 distinct CDR3 sequences, under 45% were seen once, and the ten largest hold roughly 4%. Sequenced: peripheral blood or thyroid tissue (not recorded which). These receptors were taken from an adult man with Graves' hyperthyroidism. Both conserved end residues are part of each CDR3. D genes are given only for firm matches. Clone sizes are given selectively: once, few, many, or a class where the clone is expanded.

TRBV12-3/TRBV12-4	TRBJ1-1	NA	many	CASSLSNTEAFF	TGTGCCAGCAGCCTGTCGAACACTGAAGCTTTCTTT
TRBV20-1	TRBJ1-4	NA	many	CSAFRGNEKLFF	TGCAGTGCTTTCAGGGGAAATGAAAAACTGTTTTTT
TRBV7-2	TRBJ2-3	NA	NA	CASSKGAGGPDTQYF	TGTGCCAGTAGCAAGGGGGCGGGAGGACCAGATACGCAGTATTTT
TRBV7-2	TRBJ2-2	NA	NA	CAWALRINTGELFF	TGTGCCTGGGCCCTCAGGATAAACACCGGGGAGCTGTTTTTT
TRBV5-1	TRBJ2-2	NA	NA	CASSLVRLDTGELFF	TGCGCCAGCAGCTTAGTCCGACTAGACACCGGGGAGCTGTTTTTT
TRBV29-1	TRBJ2-3	TRBD2	few	CSVLKTSGSTDTQYF	TGCAGCGTACTTAAGACTAGCGGGAGCACAGATACGCAGTATTTT
TRBV29-1	TRBJ1-2	NA	many	CSVGFDMRGYTF	TGCAGCGTTGGTTTCGACATGCGTGGCTACACCTTC
TRBV20-1	TRBJ2-7	NA	NA	CSARRRDQDYSYEQYF	TGCAGTGCTAGACGCCGGGACCAGGATTACTCCTACGAGCAGTACTTC
TRBV9	TRBJ1-2	NA	many	CASSVGSGRKGYTF	TGTGCCAGCAGCGTAGGGTCAGGAAGAAAGGGCTACACCTTC
TRBV24-1	TRBJ2-2	NA	NA	CATSDPDKNTGELFF	TGTGCCACCAGTGATCCGGACAAGAACACCGGGGAGCTGTTTTTT
TRBV12-3/TRBV12-4	TRBJ2-2	TRBD1	NA	CASSTATGGGPGELFF	TGTGCCAGCAGCACTGCGACAGGGGGCGGGCCCGGGGAGCTGTTTTTT
TRBV20-1	TRBJ1-6	NA	NA	CSARDGTSGNSPLHF	TGCAGTGCTAGAGATGGGACTAGCGGGAACTCACCCCTCCACTTT
TRBV2	TRBJ1-1	NA	many	CASGQNTEAFF	TGTGCCAGCGGACAGAACACTGAAGCTTTCTTT
TRBV2	TRBJ1-4	NA	NA	CASSYFTGGLVEKLFF	TGTGCCAGCAGTTATTTTACTGGGGGGTTGGTTGAAAAACTGTTTTTT
TRBV29-1	TRBJ2-7	TRBD1	many	CSVGRGQGNEQYF	TGCAGCGTTGGGAGGGGACAGGGTAACGAGCAGTACTTC
TRBV20-1	TRBJ2-3	NA	NA	CSARGGLSTDTQYF	TGCAGTGCTAGAGGCGGTTTGAGCACAGATACGCAGTATTTT
TRBV20-1	TRBJ1-1	NA	NA	CSASDVRLMNTEAFF	TGCAGTGCTAGTGATGTTCGTCTTATGAACACTGAAGCTTTCTTT
TRBV5-4	TRBJ2-5	TRBD2	NA	CASSDRLAGAQETQYF	TGTGCCAGCAGCGACAGACTAGCGGGGGCCCAAGAGACCCAGTACTTC
TRBV7-9	TRBJ2-5	NA	many	CASRTGGGRETQYF	TGTGCCAGCCGTACCGGAGGAGGCCGAGAGACCCAGTACTTC
TRBV4-1	TRBJ1-5	NA	NA	CASSQDLAAGLHQPQHF	TGCGCCAGCAGCCAAGATCTAGCCGCCGGGTTACATCAGCCCCAGCATTTT
TRBV27	TRBJ2-7	NA	many	CASSPRRAHEQYF	TGTGCCAGCAGTCCCCGCAGGGCGCACGAGCAGTACTTC
TRBV29-1	TRBJ1-1	NA	many	CSDHVGGEAFF	TGCAGCGACCACGTCGGGGGTGAAGCTTTCTTT
TRBV2	TRBJ2-7	NA	NA	CASLPWDLGYYEQYF	TGTGCCAGCCTCCCCTGGGACCTGGGATACTACGAGCAGTACTTC
TRBV7-9	TRBJ1-1	TRBD1	few	CASIPPGAGGRNTEAFF	TGTGCCAGCATCCCCCCCGGGGCAGGGGGAAGGAACACTGAAGCTTTCTTT
TRBV7-9	TRBJ2-7	TRBD1	many	CASSLWQGAYEQYF	TGTGCCAGCAGCTTATGGCAGGGGGCCTACGAGCAGTACTTC